The clone carrying this T cell receptor beta chain was picked up a small number of times. Its antigen is unidentified. V lost 3 bases, J lost 6 bases, and 6 bases lay in between. Germline V gene lookup returns CDR1 LNHDA and CDR2 SQIVND (reference sequence). This CDR3 has 12 amino acids. Amplified TCR beta CDR3 regions derived from RNA transcripts. The HTBI primer set drove a first-round RT-PCR of the TCR CDR3. MiXCR, run by TCRdb on the multiplex PCR reads, gives a single entry per CDR3 protein. The sample consists of 280,000 or so distinct CDR3 sequences, 15% of them appearing once. The data derive from a study of T cells in Graves' hyperthyroidism and ophthalmopathy. General study results and limits: Blood also showed most of the thyroid clonotypes that were expanded above 0.001. By a 13 V-J model, ophthalmopathy was set apart from stable hyperthyroidism.

The sequence was collected from a woman in her fifties or sixties with Graves' hyperthyroidism that later progressed to Graves' ophthalmopathy. The specimen was blood. This chain uses TRBV19 with TRBJ2-1; TRBD1 might be the D (5 bases). The CDR3 DNA follows: TGTGCCAGTAGTATTGGGGCCAATGAGCAGTTCTTC. Encoded protein: CASSIGANEQFF.